What follows is one TCR beta chain and its context. The sample comes from a study of shared clonotypes between healthy human individuals. V shed 4 bases and J shed 8 bases, with 14 bases lying between them. Germline loops: CDR1 MNHNY, CDR2 SVGAGI (reference sequence). The CDR3 is 13 amino acids. The data were produced by immunoSEQ multiplex PCR, yet TCRdb's version contains in-frame clones alone and is incomplete. The repertoire has about 2 million clones, 85% to 95% of them found once; the top ten carry more than 0.1%. The chain links TRBV6-6 to TRBJ1-2, with D perhaps matching TRBD1 (5 bases). The source material was naive CD4+ T cells sorted from blood. Subset in this sample: CD45RA+ positively selected. The source of this sequence is a man between 18 and 35 years old in good health. The CDR3 nucleotides are TGTGCCAGCAGTTTAGAGAGGGGAAGCGGCTACACCTTC. This sequence encodes CASSLERGSGYTF.